This T cell receptor beta chain was obtained from a study of CD8+CD57+ T cells in acquired aplastic anemia listed by TCRdb under 2018. Broadly, across the study: Extracted DNA from sorted CD4+ and CD8+ cells averaged 3.2 ug, ranging from about 0.17 to 30 ug. CD8+CD57+ expansion was defined as a frequency above the mean frequency observed in healthy subjects.

General findings and caveats noted by the study authors: Approximately 31 CD8+ CDR3 sequences were found in both patients and controls but appeared to be highly expressed in patients and within the immunodominant clones of the patients. CD8+ Simpson's diversity did not differ significantly between patients and healthy controls (P=0.060).

TCR beta VDJ combination and CDR3 sequence profiling used genomic DNA as the template. An Illumina HiSeq 2000 was used for TCR repertoire sequencing. In the source study's methods: TRBV/TRBJ rearrangement plots, CDR3 size and DJ length profiles, and Simpson's diversity index were used to evaluate the repertoires. The most abundant DNA sequence in the deep sequencing data was taken as the immunodominant clone. CDR3 amino acid sequences were checked for sharing between subjects and were compared against published repertoires and the VDJdb database. TCRdb reprocessing: public reads trimmed at Q25 with fastp, clones called with MiXCR, in-frame beta chains kept. Each entry is one CDR3 protein sequence, shown with its most common DNA and genes. TCRdb, not the original authors, processed these V and J calls. For this sample the table gives 75,000 to 80,000 distinct CDR3 sequences, of which just over 70% were detected only once. The top ten hold roughly 80% of the sample.

This clonotype has more than one count but fewer than ten. Its antigen remains unidentified. The record has no base qualities; no much larger clone is one base away. The patients picked for sequencing were ones in whom flow cytometry had shown an expansion of CD8+CD57+ cells. All patients had severe acquired aplastic anemia diagnosed by International Study of Aplastic Anemia and Agranulocytosis and Camitta criteria. No therapy had been received by the patients at the time of blood sampling. TCR repertoires of sorted CD4+ and CD8+ blood T cells from severe aplastic anemia patients and healthy subjects were deep-sequenced in the study. Patients were enrolled in the USA under clinicaltrials.gov protocols 00001620, 01623167, 00001397, 00071045, 00081523 and 00961064. Ficoll-Paque density gradient centrifugation was used to isolate peripheral blood mononuclear cells. Before DNA extraction, CD4+ and CD8+ T cells were sorted by FACS or by magnetic beads.

CDR1 and CDR2 are drawn from the germline V gene: SGHTA, FQGNSA. The cysteine opens and the phenylalanine closes a CDR3 of 12 amino acids. CDR3 DNA is the only sequence kept; it has 36 bases, read in frame from the first base. Between the V and J ends, shortened by 8 bases and 9 bases respectively, the junction contains 11 bases. Sequences were obtained from sorted CD4+, CD8+, or CD8+CD57+ T cells (not recorded which) from PBMCs. The chain was built from TRBV7-2 and TRBJ1-6; there is no confident call for the D gene. The receptor's source is a human donor with aplastic anemia. The CDR3 corresponds to CASGPLLSPLHF. DNA sequence: TGTGCCAGCGGCCCCCTTCTTTCACCCCTCCACTTT. The entire variable domain, with the stretches around the CDR3 drawn from the reference TRBV7-2 and TRBJ1-6 proteins, is GAGVSQSPSNKVTEKGKDVELRCDPISGHTALYWYRQSLGQGLEFLIYFQGNSAPDKSGLPSDRFSAERTGGSVSTLTIQRTQQEDSAVYLCASGPLLSPLHFGNGTRLTVT.